What follows describes a single T cell receptor beta chain. The junction and the germline gene differ at one end; a read error may be behind it. These data are taken from a study of OX40 agonist ivuxolimab in advanced cancers. Study-level information: It was permissible to have had prior anti-PD-1, anti-PD-L1 or anti-CTLA-4 therapy, and 40% had some.

Germline V gene sequence: CDR1 GTSNPN, CDR2 SVGIG (reference sequence). The CDR3 runs to 15 residues. Generated by immunoSEQ multiplex PCR, the TCRdb table keeps only in-frame clones and is missing some. Of approximately 35,000 clones listed, about three quarters were seen once; the top ten hold 22%. The input for sequencing was CD4+ or CD8+ T cells sorted from blood, taken in a trial of the OX40 agonist ivuxolimab. V gene TRBV30 combines with J gene TRBJ1-1; the match to TRBD1 covers 9 bases. The sequence was obtained from an adult with an advanced solid tumor such as melanoma, head and neck, liver or kidney cancer. DNA for the CDR3: TGTGCCTGGAGGTGGACAGGGGTAGTGAATACTGAAGCTTTCTTT. Its protein product is CAWRWTGVVNTEAFF.